This TCR beta chain was captured by sequencing in a study of cytomegalovirus exposure and HLA in healthy donors (dated by TCRdb to between 2016 and 2019). As for the study more broadly: A later analysis indicated that the roughly 120 validation repertoires were generated on the platform also employed for the 700 or so repertoires of the first cohort. To predict cytomegalovirus infection status, the study brought together high-throughput TCR immunosequencing, statistical association of individual TCRs with disease status, and machine learning. In addition to the first cohort of 666 subjects, a separate validation cohort of approximately 120 different subjects was used. The study aimed to test whether cataloging public T cell receptors could reveal signatures of past pathogen exposure. Summary of the overall study and its limitations: The classifier was reported to diagnose cytomegalovirus status with high specificity and sensitivity in both the original cohort and the validation cohort. A later analysis found that TCRs clustered in the first cohort also tended to co-occur in the 95 to 150 validation repertoires, with approximately 93% of cluster scores above 0. The validation cohort had no HLA typing available for a later analysis, so co-occurrence within that cohort was assessed over all 120 or so repertoires. A total of around 150 TCR beta chains were listed by the study as associated with cytomegalovirus. While some public TCRs were present in many individuals, most TCR sequences turned up only very rarely across donors. Three of the identified cytomegalovirus-associated TCR beta chains were confirmed in vitro to be specific for cytomegalovirus antigens. It was suggested by the authors that the approach could potentially be generalized to other disease states and immunological phenotypes.

The donors were included in the validation cohort of over a hundred subjects, a group kept apart from the roughly 730-subject first cohort. The library was obtained by the immunoSEQ multiplex PCR assay. Per the authors' processing: A statistical classification framework was built for diagnosing cytomegalovirus status from the catalog of TCR beta chain sequences. TCRdb limited this immuneACCESS table to in-frame rearrangements with V and J called. A share of clones is missing; checked studies link under half to unresolved V genes, and the rest is unexplained. The V and J calls and the clone size are those of that table, but D and trimming were determined from the DNA. The sample table holds 220,000 or so clones, of which 83% were seen once. The ten largest clones represent roughly 6% of the sample. V loses 3 bases, J loses 0 bases, and the germline ends lie 8 bases apart. The CDR3 spans 13 residues, from the cysteine through the phenylalanine. The only DNA kept is the CDR3, 39 bases in frame from the first base. Sequences GTSNPN (CDR1) and SVGIG (CDR2) are obtained from the germline V gene (reference sequence).

With respect to this clone: The antigen it binds to is not known. The record has no base qualities; no much larger clone is one base away.

The sequenced material came from PBMCs. The source of this sequence is a woman in her late teens or twenties in good health and CMV-seronegative. The chain employs TRBV30 and TRBJ1-1, with no confident D gene call. Here the CDR3 is given as CAWRRLMNTEAFF. The DNA sequence is as follows: TGTGCCTGGAGGAGACTCATGAACACTGAAGCTTTCTTT.